This T cell receptor (beta chain) was documented in a study of response to subunit inactivated influenza vaccine. A single record per CDR3 protein comes from TCRdb applying MiXCR to the RT-PCR reads. The table shows over 750,000 distinct CDR3 sequences, with approximately 21% occurring only once. This clonotype has ten or more counts. The sample in question was PBMCs from blood, obtained less than 6 days after vaccination. This receptor was obtained from a man between 45 and 60 years old who received an inactivated influenza vaccine.

Written as DNA, the CDR3 is TGTGCCAGCAGTTTAGGGCAGGATTATAACATTCAGTACTTC. This codes for CASSLGQDYNIQYF. The chain combines TRBV12-3 or TRBV12-4 with TRBJ2-4; D gene uncertain. V lost 1 base to trimming and J lost 7 bases, with 11 bases between them. The CDR3 extends over 14 amino acids.